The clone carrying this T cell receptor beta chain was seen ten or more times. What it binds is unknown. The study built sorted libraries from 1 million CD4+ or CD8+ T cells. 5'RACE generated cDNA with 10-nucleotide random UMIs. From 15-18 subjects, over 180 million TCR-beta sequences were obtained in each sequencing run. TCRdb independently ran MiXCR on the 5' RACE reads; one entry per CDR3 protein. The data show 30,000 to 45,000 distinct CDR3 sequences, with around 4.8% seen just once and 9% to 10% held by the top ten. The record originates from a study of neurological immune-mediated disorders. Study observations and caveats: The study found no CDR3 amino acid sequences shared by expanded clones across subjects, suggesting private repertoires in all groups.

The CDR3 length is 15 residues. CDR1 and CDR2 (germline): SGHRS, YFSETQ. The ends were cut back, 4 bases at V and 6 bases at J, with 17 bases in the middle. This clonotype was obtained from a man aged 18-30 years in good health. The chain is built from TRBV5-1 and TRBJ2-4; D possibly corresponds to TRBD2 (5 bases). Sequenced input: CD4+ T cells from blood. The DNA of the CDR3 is TGCGCCAGCAGCGTACCCGGGGTAACTGGAAACATTCAGTACTTC. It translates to CASSVPGVTGNIQYF.